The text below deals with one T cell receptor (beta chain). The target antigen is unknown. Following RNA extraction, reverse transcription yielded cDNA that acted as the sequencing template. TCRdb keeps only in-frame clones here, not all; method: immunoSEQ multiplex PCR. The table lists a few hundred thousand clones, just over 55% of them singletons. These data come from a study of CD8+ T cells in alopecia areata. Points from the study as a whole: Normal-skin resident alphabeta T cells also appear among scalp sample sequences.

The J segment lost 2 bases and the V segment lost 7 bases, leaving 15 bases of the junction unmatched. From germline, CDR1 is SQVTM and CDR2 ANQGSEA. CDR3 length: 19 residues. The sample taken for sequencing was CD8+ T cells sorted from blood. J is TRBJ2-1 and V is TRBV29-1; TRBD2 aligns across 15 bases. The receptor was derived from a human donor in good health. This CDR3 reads CSALQGTSGGSLTYNEQFF. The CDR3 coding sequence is TGCAGCGCGCTACAGGGGACTAGCGGGGGGTCCTTGACCTACAATGAGCAGTTCTTC.